These 16 T cell receptor beta chains were all obtained from the same sample, sequenced in a study of somatic mutations in cytotoxic T cells in rheumatoid arthritis. The repertoire was sequenced with immunoSEQ multiplex PCR; TCRdb's copy has only in-frame clones and lacks some. The sample consists of some 21,000 clones, 70% to 90% of them appearing once. The sequencing input was CD8+ T cells sorted from blood. These receptors all come from an adult with rheumatoid arthritis.

The chain couples TRBV27 to TRBJ2-3; D remains unclear. The CDR3 covers 14 residues. The V end lost 1 base, the J end lost 4 bases, and 9 bases lay between the germline ends. Per germline, CDR1 MNHEY and CDR2 SMNVEV (reference sequence). The CDR3 sequence: CASSLWNSPDTQYF. As DNA, the CDR3 is TGTGCCAGCAGTTTATGGAACAGCCCAGATACGCAGTATTTT.

The chain recombines TRBV4-1 with TRBJ2-1; the match to TRBD1 covers 8 bases. This CDR3 has 16 residues. V lost 4 bases and J lost 4; bases outside the gene matches: 9. The germline CDR1 and CDR2 sequences are MGHRA and YSYEKL. The CDR3 region is CASSRNPGGEYNEQFF. In DNA form, the CDR3 reads TGCGCCAGCAGCCGAAACCCAGGGGGCGAATACAATGAGCAGTTCTTC.

This sequence joins TRBV27 and TRBJ2-3; either TRBD1 or TRBD2 may fit D (6 bases each). CDR3 length equals 18 residues. Germline V gene data show CDR1 as MNHEY and CDR2 as SMNVEV (reference sequence). V was trimmed by 4 bases and J by 0 bases, leaving 20 bases between them. The CDR3 sequence: CASSSWGLSGDSTDTQYF. The CDR3 region has the DNA TGTGCCAGCAGTTCTTGGGGGCTGTCGGGGGATAGCACAGATACGCAGTATTTT.

The gene calls are TRBV28 and TRBJ1-2; D is perhaps TRBD1 (5 bases). The ends were cut back, 8 bases at V and 3 bases at J, with 13 bases in the middle. This CDR3 is built from 13 residues. Germline-derived CDR1 and CDR2 are MDHEN and SYDVKM. The CDR3 DNA is TGTGCCAGCGCGCCCAGGACATACTATGGCTACACCTTC. This gives the protein CASAPRTYYGYTF.

V gene TRBV15 combines with J gene TRBJ1-6; maybe TRBD1 (6 bases). Trimming removed 1 base at V and 6 bases at J, with 22 bases between. Germline CDR1 LNHNV, CDR2 YYDKDF (reference sequence). The CDR3 length is 19 residues. This CDR3 is CATSRGQVEGFWGNSPLHF. The CDR3, as DNA: TGTGCCACCAGCAGAGGACAGGTCGAGGGATTTTGGGGTAATTCACCCCTCCACTTT.

By frequency in the sample, this clone is medium-sized (0.01 to 0.1%). The chain recombines TRBV2 with TRBJ2-7; possibly TRBD2 for D (6 bases). The CDR3 runs 12 residues. Trimming removed 4 bases at V and 3 bases at J, with 7 bases between. CDR1 is SNHLY, CDR2 FYNNEI, per germline. The CDR3 here is CASSGGLYEQYF. The CDR3 DNA reads as TGTGCCAGCAGTGGGGGACTCTACGAGCAGTACTTC.

CDR3 sequence reads: CASKGGGGNTEAFF. The DNA of the CDR3 is TGTGCCAGCAAAGGTGGAGGGGGGAACACTGAAGCTTTCTTT. The rearrangement joins TRBV2 to TRBJ1-1, with D possibly TRBD1 on 6 matching bases. The V gene's germline CDR1 is SNHLY and CDR2 FYNNEI. CDR3 length: 14 amino acids. Trimming removed 7 bases from V and 1 base from J, with 13 bases in between.

The chain employs TRBV4-1 and TRBJ2-5, with TRBD2 matching over 10 bases. The CDR3 extends over 15 amino acids. After removal of 4 bases from V and 4 bases from J, the junction contained 6 bases not matched to a gene. Germline lookup yields CDR1 MGHRA and CDR2 YSYEKL. CDR3 loop: CASSRLAGEGETQYF. CDR3 in DNA: TGCGCCAGCAGCCGCCTAGCGGGGGAGGGAGAGACCCAGTACTTC.

Here the CDR3 reads CASSIDLGELFF. For the CDR3, the DNA is TGTGCCAGTAGTATAGATCTGGGGGAGCTGTTTTTT. The chain is built from TRBV19 and TRBJ2-2, with no clear D. The CDR3 contains 12 residues. CDR1 and CDR2 from the germline V gene are LNHDA and SQIVND (reference sequence). Trimming took 0 bases from V and 8 from J, leaving 4 bases between them.

By share of the sample, this clone is large (0.1 to 1%). The identical CDR3 is also encoded by other nucleotide sequences in the sample. The rearrangement uses TRBV7-6 and TRBJ2-7, with D possibly matching TRBD1 (5 bases). The germline CDR1 and CDR2 sequences are SGHVS and FNYEAQ. CDR3 size: 13 residues. V lost 5 bases and J 3 bases, leaving 11 bases between the germline ends. The CDR3: CASSPGPNYEQYF. In nucleotides, the CDR3 is TGTGCCAGCAGCCCAGGGCCAAACTACGAGCAGTACTTC.

V gene TRBV5-8 combines with J gene TRBJ2-6, with unresolved D. The CDR3 extends over 18 amino acids. V was cut by 1 base and J by 2 bases, with 16 bases left in between. Germline values: CDR1 SGHTS, CDR2 YDEGEE. CDR3 nucleotides: TGTGCCAGCAGCTTGAGCCCTCTGGCCATCACTGGGGCCAACGTCCTGACTTTC. Translating it yields CASSLSPLAITGANVLTF.

V usage is TRBV29-1 and J usage is TRBJ2-3, with 7 positions matching TRBD2. CDR3 length: 14 residues. Germline CDR1 and CDR2: SQVTM and ANQGSEA. The junction had 11 bases not matched to a gene; V was cut back by 5 bases and J by 6 bases. The chain's CDR3 is CSVPYGTISDTQYF. CDR3 DNA: TGCAGCGTTCCCTACGGGACTATTTCCGATACGCAGTATTTT.

J is TRBJ1-1 and V is TRBV4-2, with TRBD1 identical over 7 bases. This CDR3 region has 14 residues. Trimming removed 1 base from V and 4 bases from J; junction bases left unmatched: 3. Germline V gives CDR1 LGHNA, CDR2 YNFKEQ. In DNA form, the CDR3 reads TGTGCCAGCAGCCAAGGAGCAGGGGGCACTGAAGCTTTCTTT. This gives the protein CASSQGAGGTEAFF.

The CDR3: CASSPYPGVSSYNEQFF. The DNA of the CDR3 is TGTGCCAGCAGCCCCTACCCCGGGGTAAGCTCCTACAATGAGCAGTTCTTC. The chain uses TRBV9 and TRBJ2-1, with TRBD2 as a possible D gene (5 bases). The V gene lost 4 bases and the J gene lost 0 bases, with 17 bases spanning the gap. In germline, CDR1 is SGDLS, CDR2 YYNGEE. The length of the CDR3 is 17 residues.

The V and J genes are TRBV5-4 and TRBJ2-7; 11 bases align to TRBD1. This CDR3 is 15 amino acids long. Germline V gene lookup returns CDR1 SGHNT and CDR2 YYREEE (reference sequence). V lost 3 bases to trimming and J lost 3 bases; unmatched junction nucleotides: 5. CDR3: CASSSRTGGSYEQYF. CDR3 DNA sequence: TGTGCCAGCAGCTCTCGGACAGGGGGCAGCTACGAGCAGTACTTC. Variable domain in full (rest from reference TRBV5-4 and TRBJ2-7): ETGVTQSPTHLIKTRGQQVTLRCSSQSGHNTVSWYQQALGQGPQFIFQYYREEENGRGNFPPRFSGLQFPNYSSELNVNALELDDSALYLCASSSRTGGSYEQYFGPGTRLTVT.

The rearrangement joins TRBV6-5 to TRBJ1-1; maybe TRBD1 (6 bases). The germline V gene has CDR1 MNHEY and CDR2 SVGAGI. The CDR3 loop spans 14 amino acids. The ends were cut back, 4 bases at V and 1 base at J, with 10 bases in the middle. This CDR3 is CASSFYRENTEAFF. The CDR3 DNA reads as TGTGCCAGCAGTTTCTACAGGGAGAACACTGAAGCTTTCTTT.